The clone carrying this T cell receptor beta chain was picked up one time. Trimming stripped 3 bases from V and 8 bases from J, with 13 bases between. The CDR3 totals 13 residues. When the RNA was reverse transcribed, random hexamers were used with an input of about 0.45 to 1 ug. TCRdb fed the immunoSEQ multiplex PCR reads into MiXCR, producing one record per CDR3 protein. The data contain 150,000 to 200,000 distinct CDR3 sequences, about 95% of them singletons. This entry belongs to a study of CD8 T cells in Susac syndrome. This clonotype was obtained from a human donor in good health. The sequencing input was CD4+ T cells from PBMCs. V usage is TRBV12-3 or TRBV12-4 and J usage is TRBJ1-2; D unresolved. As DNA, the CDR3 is TGTGCCAGCAGTTTCCGGGGTAAGGTGGGCTACACCTTC. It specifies CASSFRGKVGYTF.